This T cell receptor beta chain was recorded in a study of spatial heterogeneity in lung cancer. Study background: A strong correlation was found between TCR transcript counts in tumor regions and a T cell module score derived from matched bulk RNA-seq.

Specified time point: sample taken at primary tumor resection. Sequencing of whole RNA from tumor, nontumor lung or frozen PBMC involved no sorting. Study results and caveats: Higher tumor mutation counts went along with higher counts of expanded intratumoral alpha and beta TCRs.

TCRdb passed the 5' RACE reads through MiXCR, listing each CDR3 protein once. The sample yields about 9,900 distinct CDR3 sequences, under 6.5% seen once. This clonotype was counted ten times or more. Its target is unknown. The sequencing here drew on lung tumor tissue, taken at surgery. The receptor was isolated from a female donor with early-stage non-small cell lung cancer.

In nucleotides, the CDR3 is TGCAGTGGCGAAGACCGGGACAGACCTTACAATGAGCAGTTCTTC. This sequence encodes CSGEDRDRPYNEQFF. The chain employs TRBV20-1 and TRBJ2-1, with 7 bases matching TRBD1. V trimming: 7 bases; J trimming: 4 bases; junction bases outside the gene matches: 13. Germline V gene data show CDR1 as DFQATT and CDR2 as SNEGSKA (reference sequence). The CDR3 is 15 amino acids.